Below, 10 T cell receptor beta chains from the same sample are listed, as sequenced in a study of cytomegalovirus exposure and HLA in healthy donors. Primers included in the PCR were 60 Vbeta and 13 Jbeta primers. The protocol was immunoSEQ multiplex PCR, while the TCRdb copy is restricted to in-frame clones and leaves out a portion. This sample has roughly 97,000 clones, with approximately 80% found just once. Sequencing used PBMCs. The receptors derive from a woman under 30 in good health and CMV-seropositive.

In this sample, this clone turned up a few times. The chain couples TRBV14 to TRBJ2-5; tentatively, D is TRBD2 (6 bases). V gave up 4 bases and J gave up 5 bases, with 14 bases separating them. The CDR3 has 14 amino acids. CDR1 is SGHDN, CDR2 FVKESK, per germline. CDR3 loop: CASSPRLVKETQYF. Here the CDR3 DNA reads TGTGCCAGCAGCCCTCGACTAGTGAAGGAGACCCAGTACTTC.

This clone was counted a few times. This rearrangement joins TRBV4-2 to TRBJ2-2; D might be TRBD1 (7 bases). With 0 bases removed from V and 1 base from J, the gap between germline ends came to 9 bases. The CDR3 sequence is 16 residues long. The germline CDR1 and CDR2 sequences are LGHNA and YNFKEQ. The CDR3 reads CASSQDQGGNTGELFF. The CDR3 nucleotides are TGTGCCAGCAGCCAAGATCAGGGGGGGAACACCGGGGAGCTGTTTTTT.

J is TRBJ1-4 and V is TRBV5-1; D perhaps matches TRBD1 (6 bases). The CDR3 contains 14 residues. CDR1 is SGHRS and CDR2 is YFSETQ in the germline V gene. Trimming took off 4 bases at V and 5 bases at J, with 12 bases between the two ends. CDR3 DNA: TGCGCCAGCAGCGTTGGACAGTTAAATGAAAAACTGTTTTTT. Amino acid sequence: CASSVGQLNEKLFF.

The chain combines TRBV10-3 with TRBJ2-3; 9 nucleotides agree with TRBD2. Germline CDR1 ENHRY, CDR2 SYGVKD. There are 15 residues in the CDR3. The V segment lost 5 bases and the J segment 1 base; nucleotides outside the gene matches: 4. CDR3 nucleotides: TGTGCCATCAGTAGGGCGGGAGGGCGCACAGATACGCAGTATTTT. Its protein is CAISRAGGRTDTQYF.

This clone appeared a few times. This chain joins TRBV2 and TRBJ2-7, with 7 positions matching TRBD1. In germline, CDR1 is SNHLY, CDR2 FYNNEI. The CDR3 extends over 13 amino acids. The V and J ends lost 6 bases and 4 bases, in that order; junction bases with no gene match: 6. CDR3 nucleotide sequence: TGTGCCAGCAGAGGAACAGGGGATTACGAGCAGTACTTC. Translated: CASRGTGDYEQYF.

The V and J genes are TRBV6-4 and TRBJ1-2; D is unresolved. CDR3 length: 14 amino acids. Germline V gives CDR1 MRHNA, CDR2 SNTAGT. The V end was cut by 6 bases, the J end by 8 bases, with 19 bases between. In DNA, the CDR3 is TGTGCCAGCAGCCCCTCCGAGGGAGGGTACGGCTACACCTTC. It encodes CASSPSEGGYGYTF.

The rearrangement joins TRBV11-2 to TRBJ2-3; D not resolved. In germline, CDR1 is SGHAT, CDR2 FQNNGV. Deletions cut 1 base from V and 2 bases from J, with 10 bases between. This CDR3 has 15 amino acids. CDR3 residues: CASSLGQVDTDTQYF. The CDR3 coding sequence is TGTGCCAGCAGCTTAGGGCAGGTTGACACAGATACGCAGTATTTT.

The chain recombines TRBV13 with TRBJ2-7; D remains ambiguous. Between the trimmed V and J ends, which lost 2 bases and 3 bases, there was a span of 8 bases. The CDR3 sequence is 13 residues long. CDR1 is PRHDT and CDR2 is FYEKMQ in the germline V gene (reference sequence). CDR3 sequence: CASSLLPSYEQYF. CDR3 nucleotides: TGTGCCAGCAGCTTACTTCCTAGCTACGAGCAGTACTTC.

The chain joins TRBV15 to TRBJ1-1; D is unclear. From germline, CDR1 is LNHNV and CDR2 YYDKDF (reference sequence). Trimming stripped 3 bases from V and 3 bases from J, with 11 bases between. The CDR3 is 14 amino acids. In DNA, the CDR3 is TGTGCCACCAGCAGTGCGGCAGCCTACACTGAAGCTTTCTTT. Translating gives CATSSAAAYTEAFF.

The chain carries TRBV13 and TRBJ2-7; 7 bases map to TRBD2. The CDR3 extends over 15 amino acids. Germline V lookup: CDR1 PRHDT, CDR2 FYEKMQ (reference sequence). J was trimmed by 3 bases and V by 5 bases; bases with no gene match: 10. The CDR3 here is CASSPGLADHYEQYF. The CDR3 region has the DNA TGTGCCAGCAGCCCCGGGCTAGCGGACCACTACGAGCAGTACTTC.